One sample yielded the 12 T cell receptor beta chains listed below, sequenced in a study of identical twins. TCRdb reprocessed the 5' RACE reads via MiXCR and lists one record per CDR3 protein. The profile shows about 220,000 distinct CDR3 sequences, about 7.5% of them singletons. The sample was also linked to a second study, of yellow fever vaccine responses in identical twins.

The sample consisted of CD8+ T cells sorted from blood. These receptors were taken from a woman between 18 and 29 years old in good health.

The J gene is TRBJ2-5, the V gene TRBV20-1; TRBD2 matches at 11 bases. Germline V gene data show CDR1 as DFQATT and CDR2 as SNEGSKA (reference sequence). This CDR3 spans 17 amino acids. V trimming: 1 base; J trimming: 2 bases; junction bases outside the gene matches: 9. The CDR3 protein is CSARAERTSGQQETQYF. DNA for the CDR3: TGCAGTGCTAGAGCCGAAAGGACTAGCGGGCAACAAGAGACCCAGTACTTC.

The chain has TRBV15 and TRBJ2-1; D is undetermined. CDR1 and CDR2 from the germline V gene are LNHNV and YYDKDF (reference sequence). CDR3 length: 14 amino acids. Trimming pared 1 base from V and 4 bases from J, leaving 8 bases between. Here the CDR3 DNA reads TGTGCCACCAGCAGAGTACGACAATACAATGAGCAGTTCTTC. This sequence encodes CATSRVRQYNEQFF.

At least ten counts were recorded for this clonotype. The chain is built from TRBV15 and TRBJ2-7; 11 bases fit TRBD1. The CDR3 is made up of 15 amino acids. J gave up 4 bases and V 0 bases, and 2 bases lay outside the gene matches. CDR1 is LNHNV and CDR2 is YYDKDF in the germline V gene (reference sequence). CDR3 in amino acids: CATSRERDRGYEQYF. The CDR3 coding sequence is TGTGCCACCAGCAGAGAACGGGACAGGGGGTACGAGCAGTACTTC.

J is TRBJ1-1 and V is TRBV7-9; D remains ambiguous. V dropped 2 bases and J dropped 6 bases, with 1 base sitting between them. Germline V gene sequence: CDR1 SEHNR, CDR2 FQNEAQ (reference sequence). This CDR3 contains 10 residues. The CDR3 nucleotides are TGTGCCAGCAGCTTATCTGAAGCTTTCTTT. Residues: CASSLSEAFF.

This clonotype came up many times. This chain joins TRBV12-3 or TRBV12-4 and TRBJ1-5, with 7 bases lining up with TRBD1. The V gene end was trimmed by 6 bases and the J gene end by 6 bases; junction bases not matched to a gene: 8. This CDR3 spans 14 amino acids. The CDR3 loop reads CASSPRQGGQPQHF. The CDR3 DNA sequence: TGTGCCAGCAGCCCTAGACAGGGCGGTCAGCCCCAGCATTTT.

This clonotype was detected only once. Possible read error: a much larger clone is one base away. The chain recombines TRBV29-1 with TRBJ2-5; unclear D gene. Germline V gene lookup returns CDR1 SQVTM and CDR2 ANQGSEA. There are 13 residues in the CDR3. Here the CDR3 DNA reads TGCAGAGTTGAAGACAATGCCGGGGAGACCCAGTACTTC. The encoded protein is CRVEDNAGETQYF.

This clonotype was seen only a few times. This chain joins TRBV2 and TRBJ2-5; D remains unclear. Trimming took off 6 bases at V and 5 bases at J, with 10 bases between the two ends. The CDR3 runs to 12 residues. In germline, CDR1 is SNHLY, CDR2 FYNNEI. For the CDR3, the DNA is TGTGCCAGCAGATTCGAGAAGGAGACCCAGTACTTC. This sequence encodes CASRFEKETQYF.

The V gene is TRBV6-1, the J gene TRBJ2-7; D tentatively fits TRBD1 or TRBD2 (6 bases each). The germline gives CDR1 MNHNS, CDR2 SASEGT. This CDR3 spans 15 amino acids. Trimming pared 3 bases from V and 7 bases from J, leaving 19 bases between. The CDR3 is CASSDGTGGPQEQYV. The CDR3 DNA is TGTGCCAGCAGTGATGGGACTGGGGGGCCCCAAGAGCAGTACGTC.

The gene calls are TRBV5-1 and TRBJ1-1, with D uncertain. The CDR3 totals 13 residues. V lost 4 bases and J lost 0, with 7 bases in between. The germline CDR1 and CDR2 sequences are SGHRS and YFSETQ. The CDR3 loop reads CASSHRLNTEAFF. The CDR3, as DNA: TGCGCCAGCAGCCACAGACTGAACACTGAAGCTTTCTTT.

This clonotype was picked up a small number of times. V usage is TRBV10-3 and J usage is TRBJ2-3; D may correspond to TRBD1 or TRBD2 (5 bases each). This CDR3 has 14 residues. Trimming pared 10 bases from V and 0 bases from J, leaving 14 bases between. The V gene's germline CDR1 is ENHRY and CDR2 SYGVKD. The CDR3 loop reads CANTRDGSTDTQYF. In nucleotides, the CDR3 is TGTGCCAATACGAGGGACGGAAGCACAGATACGCAGTATTTT.

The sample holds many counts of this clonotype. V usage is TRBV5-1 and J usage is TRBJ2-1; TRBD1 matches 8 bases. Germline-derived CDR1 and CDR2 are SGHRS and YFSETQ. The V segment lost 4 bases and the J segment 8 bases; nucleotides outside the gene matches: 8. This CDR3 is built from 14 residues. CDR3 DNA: TGCGCCAGCAGCGTCGACAGGGGCCGGGATGAGCAGTTCTTC. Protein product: CASSVDRGRDEQFF.

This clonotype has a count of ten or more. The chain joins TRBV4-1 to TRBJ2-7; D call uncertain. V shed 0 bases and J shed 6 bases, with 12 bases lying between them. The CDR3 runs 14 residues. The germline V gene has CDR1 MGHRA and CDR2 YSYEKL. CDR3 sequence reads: CASSQDPGSPEQYV. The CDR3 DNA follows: TGCGCCAGCAGCCAAGATCCCGGTTCCCCCGAGCAGTACGTC.